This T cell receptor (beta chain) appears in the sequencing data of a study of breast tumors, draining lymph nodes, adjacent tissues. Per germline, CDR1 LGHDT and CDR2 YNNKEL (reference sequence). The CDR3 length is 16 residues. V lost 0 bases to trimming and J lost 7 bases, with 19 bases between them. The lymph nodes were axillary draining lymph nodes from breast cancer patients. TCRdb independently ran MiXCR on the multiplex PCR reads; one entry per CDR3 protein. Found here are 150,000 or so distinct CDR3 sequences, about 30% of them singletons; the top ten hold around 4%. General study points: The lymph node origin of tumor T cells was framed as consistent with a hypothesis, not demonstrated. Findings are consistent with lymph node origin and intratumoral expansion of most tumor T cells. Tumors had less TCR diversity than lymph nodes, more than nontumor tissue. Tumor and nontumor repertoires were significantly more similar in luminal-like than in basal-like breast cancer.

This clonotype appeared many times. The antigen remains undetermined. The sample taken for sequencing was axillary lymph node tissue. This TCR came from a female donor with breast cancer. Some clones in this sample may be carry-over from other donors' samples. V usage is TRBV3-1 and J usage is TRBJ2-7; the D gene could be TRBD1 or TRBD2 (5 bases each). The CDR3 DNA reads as TGTGCCAGCAGCCAAGATCCGGGACGTTTAAAAGGGGAGCAGTACTTC. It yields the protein CASSQDPGRLKGEQYF.